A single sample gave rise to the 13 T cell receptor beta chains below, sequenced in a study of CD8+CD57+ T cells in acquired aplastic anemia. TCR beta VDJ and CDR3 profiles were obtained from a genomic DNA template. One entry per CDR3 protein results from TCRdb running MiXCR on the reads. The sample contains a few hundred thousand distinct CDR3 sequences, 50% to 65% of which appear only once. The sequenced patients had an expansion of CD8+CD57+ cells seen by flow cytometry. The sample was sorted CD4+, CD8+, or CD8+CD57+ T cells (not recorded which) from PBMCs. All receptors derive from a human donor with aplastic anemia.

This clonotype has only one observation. CDR3 region: CSAFGATNEKLFF. The DNA for the CDR3 is TGCAGTGCTTTCGGTGCAACTAATGAAAAACTGTTTTTT. The gene calls are TRBV20-1 and TRBJ1-4; the D is unclear. V was trimmed by 5 bases and J by 0 bases, leaving 7 bases between them. CDR1 is DFQATT, CDR2 SNEGSKA, per germline (reference sequence). The CDR3 is 13 amino acids.

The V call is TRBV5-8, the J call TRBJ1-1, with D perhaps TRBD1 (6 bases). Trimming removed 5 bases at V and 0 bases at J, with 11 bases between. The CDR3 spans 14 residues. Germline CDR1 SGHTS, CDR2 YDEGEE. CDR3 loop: CASRFGTLNTEAFF. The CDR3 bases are TGTGCCAGCAGATTCGGGACACTGAACACTGAAGCTTTCTTT.

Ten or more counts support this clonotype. In DNA form, the CDR3 reads TGTGCCAGCAGCCGGGACGGCGACTATGGCTACACCTTC. It is translated as CASSRDGDYGYTF. The rearrangement uses TRBV3-1 and TRBJ1-2; the D gene is possibly TRBD1 (5 bases). V was shortened by 4 bases and J by 3 bases, with 9 bases between the two germline ends. CDR1 LGHDT and CDR2 YNNKEL come from the germline V gene (reference sequence). The length of the CDR3 is 13 residues.

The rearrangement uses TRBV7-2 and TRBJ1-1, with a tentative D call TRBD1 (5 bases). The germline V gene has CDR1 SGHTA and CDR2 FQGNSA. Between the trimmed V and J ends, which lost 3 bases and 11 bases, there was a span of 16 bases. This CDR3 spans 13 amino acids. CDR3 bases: TGTGCCAGCAGCTTGCCGGGGACGCCAGGGGCTTTCTTT. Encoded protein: CASSLPGTPGAFF.

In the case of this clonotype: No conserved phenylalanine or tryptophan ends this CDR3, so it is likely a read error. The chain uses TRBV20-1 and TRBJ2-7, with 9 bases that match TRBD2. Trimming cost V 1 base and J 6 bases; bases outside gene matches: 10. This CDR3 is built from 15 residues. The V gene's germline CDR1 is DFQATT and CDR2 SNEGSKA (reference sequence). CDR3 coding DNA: TGCAGTGCTAGAGGGGGTACTAGCGGGTTTCGCGAGCAGTACTCC. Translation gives CSARGGTSGFREQYS.

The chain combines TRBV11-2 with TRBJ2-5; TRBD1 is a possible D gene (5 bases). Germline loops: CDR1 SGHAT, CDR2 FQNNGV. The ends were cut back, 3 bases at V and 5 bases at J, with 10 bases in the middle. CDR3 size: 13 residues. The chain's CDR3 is CASSFTGAETQYF. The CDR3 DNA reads TGTGCCAGCAGCTTCACAGGAGCGGAGACCCAGTACTTC.

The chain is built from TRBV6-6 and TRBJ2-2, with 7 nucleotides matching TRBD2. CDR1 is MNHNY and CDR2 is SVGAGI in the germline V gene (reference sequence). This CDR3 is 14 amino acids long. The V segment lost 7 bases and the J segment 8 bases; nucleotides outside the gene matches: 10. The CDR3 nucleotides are TGTGCCAGCACCGCAGCGGGGCGGGGGGGGGAGCTGTTTTTT. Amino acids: CASTAAGRGGELFF.

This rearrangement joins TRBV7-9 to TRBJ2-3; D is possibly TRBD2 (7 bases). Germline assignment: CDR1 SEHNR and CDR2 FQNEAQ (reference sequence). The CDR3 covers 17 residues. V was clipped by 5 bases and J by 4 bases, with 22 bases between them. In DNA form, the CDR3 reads TGTGCCAGCAGCCCGAGGTTGGGGGGGGCGTTGGCAGATACGCAGTATTTT. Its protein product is CASSPRLGGALADTQYF.

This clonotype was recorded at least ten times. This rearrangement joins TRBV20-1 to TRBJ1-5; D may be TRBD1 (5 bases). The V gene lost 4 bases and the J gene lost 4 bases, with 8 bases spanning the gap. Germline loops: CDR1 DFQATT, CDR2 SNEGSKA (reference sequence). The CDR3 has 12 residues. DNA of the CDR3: TGCAGTGCTACCAGGGTTAATCAGCCCCAGCATTTT. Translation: CSATRVNQPQHF.

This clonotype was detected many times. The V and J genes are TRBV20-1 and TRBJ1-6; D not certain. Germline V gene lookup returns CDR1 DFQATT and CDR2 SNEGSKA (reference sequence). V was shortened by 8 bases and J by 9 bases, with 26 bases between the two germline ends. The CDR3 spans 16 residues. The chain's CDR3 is CSPRAERKGTGSPLHF. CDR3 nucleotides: TGCAGTCCCAGAGCGGAGAGAAAGGGAACCGGTTCACCCCTCCACTTT.

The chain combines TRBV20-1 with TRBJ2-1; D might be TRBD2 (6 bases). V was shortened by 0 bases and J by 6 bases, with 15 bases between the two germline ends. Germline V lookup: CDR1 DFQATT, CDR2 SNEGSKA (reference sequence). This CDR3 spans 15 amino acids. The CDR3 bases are TGCAGTGCTAGAGAGGCCCAGAGAGCGGGCAATGAGCAGTTCTTC. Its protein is CSAREAQRAGNEQFF.

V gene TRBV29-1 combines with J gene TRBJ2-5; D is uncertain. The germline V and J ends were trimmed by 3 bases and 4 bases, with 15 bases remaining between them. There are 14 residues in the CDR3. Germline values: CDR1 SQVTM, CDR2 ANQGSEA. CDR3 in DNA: TGCAGCGTTGAGGGGTCAGTCTCAACAGAGACCCAGTACTTC. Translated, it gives CSVEGSVSTETQYF. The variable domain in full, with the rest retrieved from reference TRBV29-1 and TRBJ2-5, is SAVISQKPSRDICQRGTSLTIQCQVDSQVTMMFWYRQQPGQSLTLIATANQGSEATYESGFVIDKFPISRPNLTFSTLTVSNMSPEDSSIYLCSVEGSVSTETQYFGPGTRLLVL.

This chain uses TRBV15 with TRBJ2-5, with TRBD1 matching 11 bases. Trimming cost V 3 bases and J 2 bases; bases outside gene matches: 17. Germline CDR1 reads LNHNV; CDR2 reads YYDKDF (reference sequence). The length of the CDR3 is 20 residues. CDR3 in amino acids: CATSSPIDPGQGGIQETQYF. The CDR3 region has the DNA TGTGCCACCAGCAGCCCTATAGACCCGGGACAGGGGGGAATTCAAGAGACCCAGTACTTC.